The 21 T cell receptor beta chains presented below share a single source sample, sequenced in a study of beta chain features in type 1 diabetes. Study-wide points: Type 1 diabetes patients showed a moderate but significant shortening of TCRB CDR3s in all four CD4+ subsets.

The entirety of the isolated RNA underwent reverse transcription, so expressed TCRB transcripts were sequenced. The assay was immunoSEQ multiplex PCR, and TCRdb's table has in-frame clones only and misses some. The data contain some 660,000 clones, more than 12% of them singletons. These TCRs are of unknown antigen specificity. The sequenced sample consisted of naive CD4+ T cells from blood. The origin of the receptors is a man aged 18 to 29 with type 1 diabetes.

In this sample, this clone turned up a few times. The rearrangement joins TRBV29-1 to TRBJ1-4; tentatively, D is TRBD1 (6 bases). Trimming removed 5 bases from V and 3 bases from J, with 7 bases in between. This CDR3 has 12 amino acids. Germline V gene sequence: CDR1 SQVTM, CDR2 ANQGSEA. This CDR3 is CSVKGANEKLFF. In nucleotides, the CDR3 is TGCAGCGTTAAGGGGGCTAATGAAAAACTGTTTTTT.

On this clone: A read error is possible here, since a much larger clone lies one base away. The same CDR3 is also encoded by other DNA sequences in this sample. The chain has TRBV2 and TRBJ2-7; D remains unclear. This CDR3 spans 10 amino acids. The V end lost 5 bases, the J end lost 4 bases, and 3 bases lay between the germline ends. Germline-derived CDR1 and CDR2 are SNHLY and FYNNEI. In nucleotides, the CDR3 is TGTGCCAGCAGTTCTTACGAGCAGTACTTC. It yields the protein CASSSYEQYF.

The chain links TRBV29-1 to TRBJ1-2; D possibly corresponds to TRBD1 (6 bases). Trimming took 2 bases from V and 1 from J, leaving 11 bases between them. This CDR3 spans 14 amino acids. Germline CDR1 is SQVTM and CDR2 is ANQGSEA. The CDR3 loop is CSVEQGPINYGYTF. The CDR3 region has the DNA TGCAGCGTTGAACAGGGGCCTATTAACTATGGCTACACCTTC.

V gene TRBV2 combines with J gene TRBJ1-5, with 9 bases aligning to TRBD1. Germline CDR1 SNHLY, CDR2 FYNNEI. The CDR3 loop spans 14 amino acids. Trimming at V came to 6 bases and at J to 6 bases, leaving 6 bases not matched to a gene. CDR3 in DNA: TGTGCCAGCAGATCCGGGACAGGGCCTCAGCCCCAGCATTTT. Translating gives CASRSGTGPQPQHF.

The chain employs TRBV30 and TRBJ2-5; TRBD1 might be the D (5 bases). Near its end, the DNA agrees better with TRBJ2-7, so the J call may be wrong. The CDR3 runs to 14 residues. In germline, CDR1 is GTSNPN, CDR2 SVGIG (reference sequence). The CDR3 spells CAWSRGGSSYEQYF. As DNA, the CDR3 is TGTGCCTGGAGTAGGGGCGGTAGCTCCTACGAGCAGTACTTC.

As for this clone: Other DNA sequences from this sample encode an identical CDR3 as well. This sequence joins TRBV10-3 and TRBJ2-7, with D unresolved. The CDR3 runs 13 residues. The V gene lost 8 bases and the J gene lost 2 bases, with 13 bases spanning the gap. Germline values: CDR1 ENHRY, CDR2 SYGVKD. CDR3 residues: CAISERETYEQYF. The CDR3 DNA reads TGTGCCATCTCGGAGCGCGAAACCTACGAGCAGTACTTC.

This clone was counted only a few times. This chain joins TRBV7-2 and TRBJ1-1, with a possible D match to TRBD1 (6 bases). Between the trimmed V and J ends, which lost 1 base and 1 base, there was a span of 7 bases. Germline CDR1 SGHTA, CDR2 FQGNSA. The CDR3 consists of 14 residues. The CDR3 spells CASSLEGQNTEAFF. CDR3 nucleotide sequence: TGTGCCAGCAGCTTAGAGGGACAGAACACTGAAGCTTTCTTT.

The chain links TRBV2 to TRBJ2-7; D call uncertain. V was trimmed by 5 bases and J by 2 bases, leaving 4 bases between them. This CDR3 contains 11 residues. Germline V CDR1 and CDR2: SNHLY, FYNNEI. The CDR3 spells CASSSPYEQYF. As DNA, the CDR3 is TGTGCCAGCAGTAGTCCCTACGAGCAGTACTTC.

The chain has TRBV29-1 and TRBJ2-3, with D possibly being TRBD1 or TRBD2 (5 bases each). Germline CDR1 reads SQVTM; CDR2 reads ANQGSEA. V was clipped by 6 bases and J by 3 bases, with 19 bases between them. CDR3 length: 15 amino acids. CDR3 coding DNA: TGCAGCGTCAGCAACATAGGGACGGCTACAGATACGCAGTATTTT. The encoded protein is CSVSNIGTATDTQYF.

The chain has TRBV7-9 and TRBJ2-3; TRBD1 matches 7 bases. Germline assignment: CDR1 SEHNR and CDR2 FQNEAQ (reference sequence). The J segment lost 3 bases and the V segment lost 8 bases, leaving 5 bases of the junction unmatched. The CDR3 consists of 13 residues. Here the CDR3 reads CASLGGATDTQYF. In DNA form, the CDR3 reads TGTGCCAGCTTAGGGGGCGCGACAGATACGCAGTATTTT. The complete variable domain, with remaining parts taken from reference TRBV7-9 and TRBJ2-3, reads DTGVSQNPRHKITKRGQNVTFRCDPISEHNRLYWYRQTLGQGPEFLTYFQNEAQLEKSRLLSDRFSAERPKGSFSTLEIQRTEQGDSAMYLCASLGGATDTQYFGPGTRLTVL.

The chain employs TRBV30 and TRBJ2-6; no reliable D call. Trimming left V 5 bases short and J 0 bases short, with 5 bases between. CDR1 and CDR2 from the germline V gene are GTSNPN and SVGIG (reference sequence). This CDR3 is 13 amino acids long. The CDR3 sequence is CAWLSSGANVLTF. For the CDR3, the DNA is TGTGCCTGGCTAAGCTCTGGGGCCAACGTCCTGACTTTC.

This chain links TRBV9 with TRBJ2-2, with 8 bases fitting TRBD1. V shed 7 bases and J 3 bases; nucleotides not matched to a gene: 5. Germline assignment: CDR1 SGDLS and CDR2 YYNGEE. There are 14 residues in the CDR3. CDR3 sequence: CASGQGSDTGELFF. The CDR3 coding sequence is TGTGCCAGCGGACAGGGCTCCGACACCGGGGAGCTGTTTTTT.

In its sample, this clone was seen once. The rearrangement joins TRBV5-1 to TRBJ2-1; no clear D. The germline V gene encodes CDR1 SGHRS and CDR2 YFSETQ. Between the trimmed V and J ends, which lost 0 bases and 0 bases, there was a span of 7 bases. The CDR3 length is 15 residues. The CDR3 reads CASSLGQSSYNEQFF. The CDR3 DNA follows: TGCGCCAGCAGCTTGGGGCAGAGCTCCTACAATGAGCAGTTCTTC. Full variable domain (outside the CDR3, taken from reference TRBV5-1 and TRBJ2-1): KAGVTQTPRYLIKTRGQQVTLSCSPISGHRSVSWYQQTPGQGLQFLFEYFSETQRNKGNFPGRFSGRQFSNSRSEMNVSTLELGDSALYLCASSLGQSSYNEQFFGPGTRLTVL.

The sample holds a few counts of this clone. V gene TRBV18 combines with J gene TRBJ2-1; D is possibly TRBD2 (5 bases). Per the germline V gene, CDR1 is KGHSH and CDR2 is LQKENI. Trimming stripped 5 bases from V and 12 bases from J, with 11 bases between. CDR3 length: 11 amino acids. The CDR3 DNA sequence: TGTGCCAGCTCAGTGGATCGGGGGCAGTTCTTC. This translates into CASSVDRGQFF.

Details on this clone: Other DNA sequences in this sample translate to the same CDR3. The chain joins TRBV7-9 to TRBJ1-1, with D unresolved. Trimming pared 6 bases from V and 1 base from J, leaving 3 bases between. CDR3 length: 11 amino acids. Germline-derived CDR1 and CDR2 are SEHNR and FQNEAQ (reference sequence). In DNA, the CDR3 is TGTGCCAGCAGTCAGAACACTGAAGCTTTCTTT. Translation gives CASSQNTEAFF.

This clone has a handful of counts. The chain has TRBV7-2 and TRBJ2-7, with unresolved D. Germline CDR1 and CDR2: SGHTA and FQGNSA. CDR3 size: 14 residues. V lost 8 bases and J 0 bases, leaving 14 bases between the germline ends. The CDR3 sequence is CASSQVAFSYEQYF. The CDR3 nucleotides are TGTGCCAGCTCCCAGGTAGCCTTCTCCTACGAGCAGTACTTC.

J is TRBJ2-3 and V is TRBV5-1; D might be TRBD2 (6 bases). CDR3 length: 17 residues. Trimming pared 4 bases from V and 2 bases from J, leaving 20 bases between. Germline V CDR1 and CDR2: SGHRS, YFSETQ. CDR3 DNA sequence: TGCGCCAGCAGCCTCCTCGCCGGGCCGGGAGCCACAGATACGCAGTATTTT. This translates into CASSLLAGPGATDTQYF.

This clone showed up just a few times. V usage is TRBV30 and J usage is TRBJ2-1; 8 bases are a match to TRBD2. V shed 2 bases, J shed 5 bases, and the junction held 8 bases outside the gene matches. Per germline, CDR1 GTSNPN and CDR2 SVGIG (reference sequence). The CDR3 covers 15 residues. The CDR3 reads CAWSRWREVNNEQFF. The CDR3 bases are TGTGCCTGGAGTAGATGGCGGGAGGTCAACAATGAGCAGTTCTTC.

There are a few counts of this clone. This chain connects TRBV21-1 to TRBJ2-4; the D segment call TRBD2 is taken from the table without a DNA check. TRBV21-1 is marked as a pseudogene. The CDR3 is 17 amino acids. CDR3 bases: TGTGCCAGCAGCAAAGCGCTGGGTAGCGTGGGCAAAAACATTCAGTACTTC. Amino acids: CASSKALGSVGKNIQYF.

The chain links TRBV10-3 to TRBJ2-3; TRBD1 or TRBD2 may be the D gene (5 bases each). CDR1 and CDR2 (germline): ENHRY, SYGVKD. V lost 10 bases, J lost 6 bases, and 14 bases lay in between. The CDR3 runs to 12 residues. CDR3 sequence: CATHDGTDTQYF. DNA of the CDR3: TGTGCCACCCATGACGGGACGGATACGCAGTATTTT.

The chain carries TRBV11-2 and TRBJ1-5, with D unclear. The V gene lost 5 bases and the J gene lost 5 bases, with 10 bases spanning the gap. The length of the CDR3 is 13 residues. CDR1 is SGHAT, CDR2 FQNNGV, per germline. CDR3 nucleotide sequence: TGTGCCAGCAGCCCAAACCCAGATCAGCCCCAGCATTTT. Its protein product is CASSPNPDQPQHF.